Shown below are 7 T cell receptor beta chains from a single sample sequenced in a study of shared clonotypes between healthy human individuals. The data were produced by immunoSEQ multiplex PCR, yet TCRdb's version contains in-frame clones alone and is incomplete. The sample lists about 2.1 million clones, about 94% occurring once. CD45RO negativity and positive selection for CCR7 defined naive CD8 cells, a population that excluded terminally differentiated effector memory CD45RA+ cells. Material for sequencing was naive CD8+ T cells from PBMCs. All receptors derive from a man aged 18 to 30 in good health. Some clones in this sample may be carry-over from other donors' samples.

The chain employs TRBV27 and TRBJ2-7; TRBD1 aligns across 7 bases. Germline loops: CDR1 MNHEY, CDR2 SMNVEV (reference sequence). The CDR3 is 16 amino acids. The V gene end was trimmed by 2 bases and the J gene end by 3 bases; junction bases not matched to a gene: 10. The CDR3 region has the DNA TGTGCCAGCAGTTTAGAGTTTCCCCAGGGGGACTACGAGCAGTACTTC. Translation: CASSLEFPQGDYEQYF.

To note about this clone: The identical CDR3 is also encoded by other nucleotide sequences in the sample. The chain uses TRBV29-1 and TRBJ2-7; D remains ambiguous. V lost 4 bases, J lost 3 bases, and 10 bases lay in between. The CDR3 is made up of 12 amino acids. Germline CDR1 and CDR2: SQVTM and ANQGSEA. The CDR3 region has the DNA TGCAGCGTTGGGACGGGTAACTACGAGCAGTACTTC. As protein: CSVGTGNYEQYF.

The rearrangement links TRBV27 to TRBJ2-1; possible D gene TRBD1, 6 bases. The CDR3 has 14 residues. CDR1 and CDR2 (germline): MNHEY, SMNVEV (reference sequence). V was trimmed by 5 bases and J by 2 bases, leaving 10 bases between them. The CDR3 region is CASSVTGTYNEQFF. CDR3 DNA: TGTGCCAGCAGTGTGACAGGCACCTACAATGAGCAGTTCTTC.

The V gene is TRBV28, the J gene TRBJ2-2; the match to TRBD2 covers 7 bases. Germline V CDR1 and CDR2: MDHEN, SYDVKM. Trimming at V came to 5 bases and at J to 1 base, leaving 7 bases not matched to a gene. The CDR3 spans 16 residues. The CDR3 region has the DNA TGTGCCAGCAGTATTCGGACTAGTCAGAACACCGGGGAGCTGTTTTTT. It specifies CASSIRTSQNTGELFF.

The genes are TRBV28 and TRBJ1-2; the D gene is possibly TRBD1 (5 bases). This CDR3 spans 15 amino acids. V lost 2 bases to trimming and J lost 0 bases, with 10 bases between them. Germline values: CDR1 MDHEN, CDR2 SYDVKM. CDR3 protein: CASSLRGRANYGYTF. The CDR3 DNA reads TGTGCCAGCAGTTTACGGGGCCGAGCTAACTATGGCTACACCTTC.

The genes are TRBV5-4 and TRBJ2-7; D unresolved. The CDR3 contains 16 residues. V was cut by 1 base and J by 3 bases, with 17 bases left in between. Per germline, CDR1 SGHNT and CDR2 YYREEE (reference sequence). Written as DNA, the CDR3 is TGTGCCAGCAGCTTGAGTTACGGACCTACCCTCTACGAGCAGTACTTC. Its translation is CASSLSYGPTLYEQYF.

CDR3 sequence reads: CASSPRGGRMANQPQHF. The CDR3 DNA is TGTGCCAGCAGCCCAAGGGGGGGTAGGATGGCCAATCAGCCCCAGCATTTT. The chain has TRBV9 and TRBJ1-5; tentative D call: TRBD1 (6 bases). CDR1 is SGDLS and CDR2 is YYNGEE in the germline V gene. The CDR3 is 17 residues long. V lost 4 bases to trimming and J lost 3 bases, with 20 bases between them.